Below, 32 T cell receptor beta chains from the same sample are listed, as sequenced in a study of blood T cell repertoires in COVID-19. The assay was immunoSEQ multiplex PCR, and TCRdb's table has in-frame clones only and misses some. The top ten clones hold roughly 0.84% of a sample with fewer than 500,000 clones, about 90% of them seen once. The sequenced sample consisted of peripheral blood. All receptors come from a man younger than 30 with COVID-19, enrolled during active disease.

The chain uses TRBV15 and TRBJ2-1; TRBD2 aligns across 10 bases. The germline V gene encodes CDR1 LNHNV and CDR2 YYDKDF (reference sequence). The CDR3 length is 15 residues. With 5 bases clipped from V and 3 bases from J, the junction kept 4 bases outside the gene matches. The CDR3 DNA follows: TGTGCCACCAGCTTTAGCGGGGGGTACTACAATGAGCAGTTCTTC. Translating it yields CATSFSGGYYNEQFF. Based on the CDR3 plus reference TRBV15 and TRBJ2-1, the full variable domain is DAMVIQNPRYQVTQFGKPVTLSCSQTLNHNVMYWYQQKSSQAPKLLFHYYDKDFNNEADTPDNFQSRRPNTSFCFLDIRSPGLGDTAMYLCATSFSGGYYNEQFFGPGTRLTVL.

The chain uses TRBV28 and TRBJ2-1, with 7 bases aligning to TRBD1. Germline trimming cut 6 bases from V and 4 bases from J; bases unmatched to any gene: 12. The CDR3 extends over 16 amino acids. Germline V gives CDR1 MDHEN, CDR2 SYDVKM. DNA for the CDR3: TGTGCCAGCAGCAATACAGGGGCCCCTATATACAATGAGCAGTTCTTC. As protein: CASSNTGAPIYNEQFF.

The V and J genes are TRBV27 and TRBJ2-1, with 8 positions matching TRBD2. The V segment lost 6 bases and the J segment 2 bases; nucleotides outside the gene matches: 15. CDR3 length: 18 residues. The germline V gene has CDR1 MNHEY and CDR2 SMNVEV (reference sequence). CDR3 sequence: CASSPYPKAGVTYNEQFF. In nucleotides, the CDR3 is TGTGCCAGCAGCCCATACCCAAAAGCGGGAGTGACCTACAATGAGCAGTTCTTC.

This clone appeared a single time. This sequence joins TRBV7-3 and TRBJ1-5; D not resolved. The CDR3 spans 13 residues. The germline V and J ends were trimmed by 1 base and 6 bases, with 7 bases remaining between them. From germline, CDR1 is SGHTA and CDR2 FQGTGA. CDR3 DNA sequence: TGTGCCAGCAGCTTAAAGGCGGGTCAGCCCCAGCATTTT. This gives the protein CASSLKAGQPQHF.

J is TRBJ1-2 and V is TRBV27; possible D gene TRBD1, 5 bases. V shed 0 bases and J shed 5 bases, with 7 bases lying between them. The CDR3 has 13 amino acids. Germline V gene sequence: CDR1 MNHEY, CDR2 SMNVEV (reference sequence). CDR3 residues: CASSLSRQYGYTF. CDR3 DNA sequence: TGTGCCAGCAGTTTATCCCGACAGTATGGCTACACCTTC.

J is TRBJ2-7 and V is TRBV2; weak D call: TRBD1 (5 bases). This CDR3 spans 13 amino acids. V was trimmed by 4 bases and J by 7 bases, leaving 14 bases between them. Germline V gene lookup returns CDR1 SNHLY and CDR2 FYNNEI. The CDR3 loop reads CASSGTGAEEQYF. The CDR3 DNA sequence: TGTGCCAGCAGTGGAACAGGTGCGGAGGAGCAGTACTTC. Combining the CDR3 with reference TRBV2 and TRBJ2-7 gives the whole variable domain EPEVTQTPSHQVTQMGQEVILRCVPISNHLYFYWYRQILGQKVEFLVSFYNNEISEKSEIFDDQFSVERPDGSNFTLKIRSTKLEDSAMYFCASSGTGAEEQYFGPGTRLTVT.

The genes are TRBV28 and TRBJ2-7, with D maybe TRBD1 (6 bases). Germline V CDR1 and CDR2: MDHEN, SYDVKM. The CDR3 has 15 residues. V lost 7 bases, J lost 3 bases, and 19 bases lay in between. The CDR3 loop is CASTQSTQGSYEQYF. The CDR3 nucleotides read TGTGCCAGCACTCAAAGCACACAGGGAAGCTACGAGCAGTACTTC.

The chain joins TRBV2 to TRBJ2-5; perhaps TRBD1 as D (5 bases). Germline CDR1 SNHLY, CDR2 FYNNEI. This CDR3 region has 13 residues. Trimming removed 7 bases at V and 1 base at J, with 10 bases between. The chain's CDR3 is CASNRQLQETQYF. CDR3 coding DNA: TGTGCCAGCAATAGACAGCTCCAAGAGACCCAGTACTTC.

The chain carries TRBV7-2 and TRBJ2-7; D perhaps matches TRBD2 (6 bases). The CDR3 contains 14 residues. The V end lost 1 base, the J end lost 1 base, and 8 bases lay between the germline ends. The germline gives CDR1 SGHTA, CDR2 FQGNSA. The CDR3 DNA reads TGTGCCAGCAGCTTAGGGCGGGGATCCTACGAGCAGTACTTC. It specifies CASSLGRGSYEQYF. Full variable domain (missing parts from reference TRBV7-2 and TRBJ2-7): GAGVSQSPSNKVTEKGKDVELRCDPISGHTALYWYRQSLGQGLEFLIYFQGNSAPDKSGLPSDRFSAERTGGSVSTLTIQRTQQEDSAVYLCASSLGRGSYEQYFGPGTRLTVT.

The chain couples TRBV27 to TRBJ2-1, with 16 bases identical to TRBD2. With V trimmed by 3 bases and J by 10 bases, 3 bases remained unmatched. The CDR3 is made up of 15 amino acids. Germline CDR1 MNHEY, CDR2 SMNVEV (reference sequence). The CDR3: CASSFGTSGGAEQFF. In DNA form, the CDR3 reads TGTGCCAGCAGTTTCGGGACTAGCGGGGGGGCCGAGCAGTTCTTC.

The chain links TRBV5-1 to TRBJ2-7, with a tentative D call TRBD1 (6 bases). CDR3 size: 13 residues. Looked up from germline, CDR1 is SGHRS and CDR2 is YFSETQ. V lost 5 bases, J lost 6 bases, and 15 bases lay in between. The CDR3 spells CASSPTGIGEQYF. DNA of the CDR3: TGCGCCAGCAGTCCAACAGGGATAGGCGAGCAGTACTTC. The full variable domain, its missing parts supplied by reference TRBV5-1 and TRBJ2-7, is KAGVTQTPRYLIKTRGQQVTLSCSPISGHRSVSWYQQTPGQGLQFLFEYFSETQRNKGNFPGRFSGRQFSNSRSEMNVSTLELGDSALYLCASSPTGIGEQYFGPGTRLTVT.

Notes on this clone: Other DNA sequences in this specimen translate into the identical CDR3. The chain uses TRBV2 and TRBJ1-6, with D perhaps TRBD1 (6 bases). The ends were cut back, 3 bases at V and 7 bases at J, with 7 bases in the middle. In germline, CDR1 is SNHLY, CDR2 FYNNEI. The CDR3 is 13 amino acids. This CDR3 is CASSDRGNSPLHF. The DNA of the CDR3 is TGTGCCAGCAGTGACAGGGGCAATTCACCCCTCCACTTT.

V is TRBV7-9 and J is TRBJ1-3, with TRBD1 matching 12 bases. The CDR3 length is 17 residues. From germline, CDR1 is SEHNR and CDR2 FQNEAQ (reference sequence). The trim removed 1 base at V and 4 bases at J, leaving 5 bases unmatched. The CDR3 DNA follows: TGTGCCAGCAGCTTAGTACGGGACAGGGGGCACGGAAACACCATATATTTT. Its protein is CASSLVRDRGHGNTIYF.

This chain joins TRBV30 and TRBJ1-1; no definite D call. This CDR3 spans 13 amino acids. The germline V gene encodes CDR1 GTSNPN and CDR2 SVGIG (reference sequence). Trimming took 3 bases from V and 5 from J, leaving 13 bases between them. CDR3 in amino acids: CAWSLPTRTEAFF. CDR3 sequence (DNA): TGTGCCTGGAGCCTACCGACGAGGACTGAAGCTTTCTTT.

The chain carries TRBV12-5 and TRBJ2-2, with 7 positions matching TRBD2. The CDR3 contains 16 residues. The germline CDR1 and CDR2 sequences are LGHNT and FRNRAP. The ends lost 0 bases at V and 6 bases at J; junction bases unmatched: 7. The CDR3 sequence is CASGLVGGSPPGELFF. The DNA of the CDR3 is TGTGCTAGTGGTTTGGTAGGCGGGAGCCCCCCCGGGGAGCTGTTTTTT.

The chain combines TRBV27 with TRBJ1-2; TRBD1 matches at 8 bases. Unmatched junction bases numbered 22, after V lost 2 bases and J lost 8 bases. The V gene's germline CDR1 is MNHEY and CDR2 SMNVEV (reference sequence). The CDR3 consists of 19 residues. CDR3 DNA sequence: TGTGCCAGCAGTTTAGGGAAGCTTTCTCCTTCGGACAGGGCGCGAGGCTACACCTTC. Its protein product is CASSLGKLSPSDRARGYTF.

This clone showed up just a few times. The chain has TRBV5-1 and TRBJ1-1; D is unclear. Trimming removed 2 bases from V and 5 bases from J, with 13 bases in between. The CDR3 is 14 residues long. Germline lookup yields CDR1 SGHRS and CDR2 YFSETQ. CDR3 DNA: TGCGCCAGCAGCTTCAGTGGGAGGGAAACTGAAGCTTTCTTT. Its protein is CASSFSGRETEAFF.

CDR3 bases: TGTGCCAGCACCACCGGGACAGGGGACACTGAAGCTTTCTTT. It yields the protein CASTTGTGDTEAFF. The chain links TRBV21-1 to TRBJ1-1; the D call TRBD1 from the table was never checked on the DNA. TRBV21-1 is assigned pseudogene status. The CDR3 covers 14 residues.

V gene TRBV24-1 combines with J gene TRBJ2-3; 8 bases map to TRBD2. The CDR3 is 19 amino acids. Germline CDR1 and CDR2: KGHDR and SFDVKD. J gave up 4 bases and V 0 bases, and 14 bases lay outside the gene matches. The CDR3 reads CATSDLKWSGSVTPDTQYF. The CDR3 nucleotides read TGTGCCACCAGTGATTTGAAATGGAGCGGGAGTGTAACACCAGATACGCAGTATTTT.

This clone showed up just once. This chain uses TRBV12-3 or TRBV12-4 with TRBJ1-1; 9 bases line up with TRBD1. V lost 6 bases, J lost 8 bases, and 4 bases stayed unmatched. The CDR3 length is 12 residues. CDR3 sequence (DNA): TGTGCCAGCAGAAACGGACAGGGGGAAGCTTTCTTT. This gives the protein CASRNGQGEAFF.

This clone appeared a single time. The CDR3 reads CASSLSGSGHNEQFF. The CDR3 region has the DNA TGTGCCAGCAGCTTGAGCGGGAGTGGGCACAATGAGCAGTTCTTC. This chain links TRBV5-4 with TRBJ2-1, with 8 positions matching TRBD2. The CDR3 is 15 amino acids. Germline V CDR1 and CDR2: SGHNT, YYREEE (reference sequence). V was clipped by 1 base and J by 5 bases; unmatched bases: 5.

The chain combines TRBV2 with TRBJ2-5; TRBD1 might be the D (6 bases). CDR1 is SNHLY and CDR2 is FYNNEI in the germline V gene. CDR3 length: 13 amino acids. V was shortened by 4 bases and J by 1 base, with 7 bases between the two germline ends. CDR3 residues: CASSGGPQETQYF. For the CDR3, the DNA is TGTGCCAGCAGTGGGGGGCCCCAAGAGACCCAGTACTTC. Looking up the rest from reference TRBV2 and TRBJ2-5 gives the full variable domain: EPEVTQTPSHQVTQMGQEVILRCVPISNHLYFYWYRQILGQKVEFLVSFYNNEISEKSEIFDDQFSVERPDGSNFTLKIRSTKLEDSAMYFCASSGGPQETQYFGPGTRLLVL.

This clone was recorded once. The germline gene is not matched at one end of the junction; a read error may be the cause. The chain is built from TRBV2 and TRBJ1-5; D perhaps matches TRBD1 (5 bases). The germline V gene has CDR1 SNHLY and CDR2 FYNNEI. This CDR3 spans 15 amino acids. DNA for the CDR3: TGTGCCAGCAGGGAAGACAGCTATAGCAATCAGCCCCAGCATTTT. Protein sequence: CASREDSYSNQPQHF.

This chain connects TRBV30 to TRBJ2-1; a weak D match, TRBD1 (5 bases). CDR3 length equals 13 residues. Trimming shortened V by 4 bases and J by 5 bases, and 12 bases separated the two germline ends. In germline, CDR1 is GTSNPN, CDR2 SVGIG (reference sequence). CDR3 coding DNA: TGTGCCTGGAATTGGGGCGGTAACAATGAGCAGTTCTTC. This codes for CAWNWGGNNEQFF.

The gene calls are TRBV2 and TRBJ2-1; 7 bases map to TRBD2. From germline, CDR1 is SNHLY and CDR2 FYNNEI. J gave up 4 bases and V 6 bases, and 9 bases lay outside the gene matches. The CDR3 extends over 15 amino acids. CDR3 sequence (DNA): TGTGCCAGCAGACCCGGGGGGAATGGTTACAATGAGCAGTTCTTC. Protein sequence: CASRPGGNGYNEQFF. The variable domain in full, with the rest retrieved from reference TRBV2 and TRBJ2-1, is EPEVTQTPSHQVTQMGQEVILRCVPISNHLYFYWYRQILGQKVEFLVSFYNNEISEKSEIFDDQFSVERPDGSNFTLKIRSTKLEDSAMYFCASRPGGNGYNEQFFGPGTRLTVL.

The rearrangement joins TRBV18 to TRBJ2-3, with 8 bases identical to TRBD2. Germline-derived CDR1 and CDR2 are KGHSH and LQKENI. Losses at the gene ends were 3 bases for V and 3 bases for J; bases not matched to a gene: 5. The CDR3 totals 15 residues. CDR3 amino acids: CASSPGAGETDTQYF. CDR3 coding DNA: TGTGCCAGCTCACCCGGAGCGGGAGAGACAGATACGCAGTATTTT.

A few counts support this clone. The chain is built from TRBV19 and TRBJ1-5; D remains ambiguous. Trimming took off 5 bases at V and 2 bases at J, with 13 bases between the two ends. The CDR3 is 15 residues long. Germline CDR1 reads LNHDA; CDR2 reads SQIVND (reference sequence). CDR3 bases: TGTGCCAGTAGTGAGCGGGGAGTCGGCAATCAGCCCCAGCATTTT. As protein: CASSERGVGNQPQHF.

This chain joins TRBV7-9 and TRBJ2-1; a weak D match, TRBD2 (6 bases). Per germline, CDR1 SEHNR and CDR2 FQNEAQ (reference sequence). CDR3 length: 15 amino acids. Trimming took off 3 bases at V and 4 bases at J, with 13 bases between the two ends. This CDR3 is CASSFGGIEYNEQFF. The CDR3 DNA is TGTGCCAGCAGCTTTGGAGGGATTGAGTACAATGAGCAGTTCTTC. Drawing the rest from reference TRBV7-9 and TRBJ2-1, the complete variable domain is DTGVSQNPRHKITKRGQNVTFRCDPISEHNRLYWYRQTLGQGPEFLTYFQNEAQLEKSRLLSDRFSAERPKGSFSTLEIQRTEQGDSAMYLCASSFGGIEYNEQFFGPGTRLTVL.

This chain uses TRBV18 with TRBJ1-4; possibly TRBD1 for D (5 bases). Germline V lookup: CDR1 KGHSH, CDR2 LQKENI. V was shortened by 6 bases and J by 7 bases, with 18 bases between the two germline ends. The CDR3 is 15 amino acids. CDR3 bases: TGTGCCAGCTCGCGCGGACATCAGGGAAGTGAAAAACTGTTTTTT. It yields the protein CASSRGHQGSEKLFF. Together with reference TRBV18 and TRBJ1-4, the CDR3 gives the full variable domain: NAGVMQNPRHLVRRRGQEARLRCSPMKGHSHVYWYRQLPEEGLKFMVYLQKENIIDESGMPKERFSAEFPKEGPSILRIQQVVRGDSAAYFCASSRGHQGSEKLFFGSGTQLSVL.

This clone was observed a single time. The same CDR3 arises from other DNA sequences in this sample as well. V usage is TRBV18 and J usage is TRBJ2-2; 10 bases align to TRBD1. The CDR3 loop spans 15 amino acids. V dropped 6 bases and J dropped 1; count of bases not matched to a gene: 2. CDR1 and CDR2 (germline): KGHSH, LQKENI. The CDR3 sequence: CASSGDRGNTGELFF. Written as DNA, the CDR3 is TGTGCCAGCTCCGGGGACAGGGGGAACACCGGGGAGCTGTTTTTT.

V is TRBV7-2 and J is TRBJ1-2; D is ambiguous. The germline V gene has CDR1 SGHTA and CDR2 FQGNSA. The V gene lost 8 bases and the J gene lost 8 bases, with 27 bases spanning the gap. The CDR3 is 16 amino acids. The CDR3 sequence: CASGRSRQLISYGYTF. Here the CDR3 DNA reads TGTGCCAGCGGCCGGAGTAGGCAGTTGATATCCTACGGCTACACCTTC.

The CDR3 coding sequence is TGTGCCAGCAGCTTAACCCAACTGAGGGACATTCAGTACTTC. Protein product: CASSLTQLRDIQYF. The chain links TRBV5-8 to TRBJ2-4, with a possible D match to TRBD2 (5 bases). CDR1 and CDR2 (germline): SGHTS, YDEGEE. The V gene lost 2 bases and the J gene lost 8 bases, with 14 bases spanning the gap. The CDR3 extends over 14 amino acids.